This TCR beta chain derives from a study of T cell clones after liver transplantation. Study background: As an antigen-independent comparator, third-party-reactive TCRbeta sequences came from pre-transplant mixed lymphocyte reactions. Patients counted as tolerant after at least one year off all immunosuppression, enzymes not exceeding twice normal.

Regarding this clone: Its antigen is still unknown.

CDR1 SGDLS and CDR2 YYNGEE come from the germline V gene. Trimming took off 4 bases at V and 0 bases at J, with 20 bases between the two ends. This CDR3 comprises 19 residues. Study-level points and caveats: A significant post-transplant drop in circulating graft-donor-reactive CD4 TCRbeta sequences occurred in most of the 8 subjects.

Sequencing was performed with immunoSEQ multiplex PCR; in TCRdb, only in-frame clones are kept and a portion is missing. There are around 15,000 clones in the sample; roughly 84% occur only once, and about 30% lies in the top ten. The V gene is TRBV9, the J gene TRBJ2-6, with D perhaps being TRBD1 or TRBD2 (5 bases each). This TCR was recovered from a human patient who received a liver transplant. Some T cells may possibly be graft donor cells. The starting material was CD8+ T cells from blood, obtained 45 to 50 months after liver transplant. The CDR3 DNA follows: TGTGCCAGCAGCCAAGGGGACCCCGGAGGCCCCTCTGGGGCCAACGTCCTGACTTTC. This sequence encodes CASSQGDPGGPSGANVLTF.